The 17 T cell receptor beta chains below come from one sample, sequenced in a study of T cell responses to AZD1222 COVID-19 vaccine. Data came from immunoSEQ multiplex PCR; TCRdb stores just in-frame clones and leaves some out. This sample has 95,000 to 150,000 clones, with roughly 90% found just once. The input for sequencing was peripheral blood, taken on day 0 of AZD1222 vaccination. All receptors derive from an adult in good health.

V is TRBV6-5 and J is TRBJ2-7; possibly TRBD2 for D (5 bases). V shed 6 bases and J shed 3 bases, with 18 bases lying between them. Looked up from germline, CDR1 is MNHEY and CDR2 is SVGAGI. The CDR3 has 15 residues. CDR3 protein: CASRGTPGVGYEQYF. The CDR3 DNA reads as TGTGCCAGCAGAGGAACTCCCGGGGTTGGCTACGAGCAGTACTTC.

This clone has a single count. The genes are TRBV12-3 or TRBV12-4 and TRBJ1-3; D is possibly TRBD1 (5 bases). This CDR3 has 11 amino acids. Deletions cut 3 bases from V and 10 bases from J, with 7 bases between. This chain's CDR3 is CASSFGATIYF. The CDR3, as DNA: TGTGCCAGCAGTTTCGGGGCAACCATATATTTT.

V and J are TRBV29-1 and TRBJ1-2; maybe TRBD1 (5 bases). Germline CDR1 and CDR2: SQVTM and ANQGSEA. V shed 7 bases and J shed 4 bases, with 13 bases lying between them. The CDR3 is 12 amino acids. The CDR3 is CSAGTQAYGYTF. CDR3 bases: TGCAGCGCTGGAACACAGGCCTATGGCTACACCTTC.

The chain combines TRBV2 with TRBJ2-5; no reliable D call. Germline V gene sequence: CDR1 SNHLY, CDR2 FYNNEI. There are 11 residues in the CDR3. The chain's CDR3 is CATMYQETQYF. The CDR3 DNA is TGTGCTACCATGTACCAAGAGACCCAGTACTTC. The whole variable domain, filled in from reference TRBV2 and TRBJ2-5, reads EPEVTQTPSHQVTQMGQEVILRCVPISNHLYFYWYRQILGQKVEFLVSFYNNEISEKSEIFDDQFSVERPDGSNFTLKIRSTKLEDSAMYFCATMYQETQYFGPGTRLLVL.

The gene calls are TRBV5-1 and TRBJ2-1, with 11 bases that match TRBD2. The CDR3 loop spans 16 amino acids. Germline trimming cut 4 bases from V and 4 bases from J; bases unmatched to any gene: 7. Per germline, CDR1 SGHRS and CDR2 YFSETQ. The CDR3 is CASSILAGEVYNEQFF. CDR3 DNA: TGCGCCAGCAGCATACTAGCGGGAGAGGTTTACAATGAGCAGTTCTTC.

The CDR3 protein is CASSDMTEGGELFF. Written as DNA, the CDR3 is TGTGCCAGCAGCGACATGACTGAAGGCGGGGAGCTGTTTTTT. This sequence joins TRBV5-6 and TRBJ2-2; D ambiguous. This CDR3 comprises 14 residues. Trimming cost V 4 bases and J 7 bases, with 14 bases left between them. The germline V gene has CDR1 SGHDT and CDR2 YYEEEE.

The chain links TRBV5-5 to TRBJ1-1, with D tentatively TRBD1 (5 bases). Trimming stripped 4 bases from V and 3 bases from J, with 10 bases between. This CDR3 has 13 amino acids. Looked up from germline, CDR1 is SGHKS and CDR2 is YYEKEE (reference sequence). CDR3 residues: CASSPGTHTEAFF. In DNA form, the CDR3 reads TGTGCCAGCAGCCCCGGGACCCACACTGAAGCTTTCTTT.

The CDR3 here is CASSPTGWGQFF. In DNA, the CDR3 is TGTGCCAGCAGTCCAACTGGGTGGGGGCAGTTCTTC. J is TRBJ2-1 and V is TRBV12-3 or TRBV12-4; D is unresolved. Trimming left V 5 bases short and J 12 bases short, with 14 bases between. The CDR3 sequence is 12 residues long.

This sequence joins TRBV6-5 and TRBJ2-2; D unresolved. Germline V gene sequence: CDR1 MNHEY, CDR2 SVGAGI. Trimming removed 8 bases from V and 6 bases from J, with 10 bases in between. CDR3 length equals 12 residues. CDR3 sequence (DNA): TGTGCCAGCCAGACTGGACCCGGGGAGCTGTTTTTT. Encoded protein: CASQTGPGELFF.

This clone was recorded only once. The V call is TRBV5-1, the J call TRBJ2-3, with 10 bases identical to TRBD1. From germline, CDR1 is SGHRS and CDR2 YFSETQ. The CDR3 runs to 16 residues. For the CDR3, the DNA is TGCCCCCCCCGCCCCGGGGGGGGACAGGGGTCAGATACGCAGTATTTT. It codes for CPPRPGGGQGSDTQYF.

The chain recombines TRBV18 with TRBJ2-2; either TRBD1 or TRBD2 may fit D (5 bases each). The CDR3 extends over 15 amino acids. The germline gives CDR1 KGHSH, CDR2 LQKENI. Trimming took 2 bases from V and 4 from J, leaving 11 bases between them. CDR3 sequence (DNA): TGTGCCAGCTCACCAGGGGCGGGCCTCACCGGGGAGCTGTTTTTT. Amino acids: CASSPGAGLTGELFF.

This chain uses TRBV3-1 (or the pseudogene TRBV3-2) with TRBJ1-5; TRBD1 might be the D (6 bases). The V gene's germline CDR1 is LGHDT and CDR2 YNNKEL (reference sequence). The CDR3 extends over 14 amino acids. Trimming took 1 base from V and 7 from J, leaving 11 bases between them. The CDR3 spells CASSQGGRGQPQHF. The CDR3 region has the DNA TGTGCCAGCAGCCAAGGGGGGCGCGGGCAGCCCCAGCATTTT.

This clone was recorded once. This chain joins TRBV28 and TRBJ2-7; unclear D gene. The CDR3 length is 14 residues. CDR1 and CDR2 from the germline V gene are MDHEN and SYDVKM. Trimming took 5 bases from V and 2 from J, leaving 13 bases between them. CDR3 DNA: TGTGCCAGCAGTACCAGTAAACCCCCCTACGAGCAGTACTTC. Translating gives CASSTSKPPYEQYF.

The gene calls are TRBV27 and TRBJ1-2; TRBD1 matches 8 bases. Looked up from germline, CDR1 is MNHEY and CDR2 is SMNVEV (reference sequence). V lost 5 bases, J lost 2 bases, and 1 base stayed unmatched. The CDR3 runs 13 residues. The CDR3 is CASSRTGNYGYTF. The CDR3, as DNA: TGTGCCAGCAGTCGGACAGGGAACTATGGCTACACCTTC.

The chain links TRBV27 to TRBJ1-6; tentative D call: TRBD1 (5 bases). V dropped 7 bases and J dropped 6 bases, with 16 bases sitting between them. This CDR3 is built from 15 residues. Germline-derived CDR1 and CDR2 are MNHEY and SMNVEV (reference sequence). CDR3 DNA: TGTGCCAGCACCTTACGGGACCGTTTTAATTCACCCCTCCACTTT. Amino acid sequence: CASTLRDRFNSPLHF.

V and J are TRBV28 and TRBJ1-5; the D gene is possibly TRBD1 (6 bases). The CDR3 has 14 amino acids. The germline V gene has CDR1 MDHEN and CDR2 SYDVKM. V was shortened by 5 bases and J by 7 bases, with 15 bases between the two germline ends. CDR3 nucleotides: TGTGCCAGCAGTCCCGGGGGGGGCGAACAGCCCCAGCATTTT. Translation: CASSPGGGEQPQHF.

CDR3 residues: CASSYVGTSTYEQYF. CDR3 DNA sequence: TGTGCCAGCAGTTACGTAGGGACTAGCACCTACGAGCAGTACTTC. This chain joins TRBV6-5 and TRBJ2-7; TRBD2 aligns across 9 bases. The junction had 4 bases not matched to a gene; V was cut back by 2 bases and J by 2 bases. CDR3 size: 15 residues. Germline-derived CDR1 and CDR2 are MNHEY and SVGAGI.